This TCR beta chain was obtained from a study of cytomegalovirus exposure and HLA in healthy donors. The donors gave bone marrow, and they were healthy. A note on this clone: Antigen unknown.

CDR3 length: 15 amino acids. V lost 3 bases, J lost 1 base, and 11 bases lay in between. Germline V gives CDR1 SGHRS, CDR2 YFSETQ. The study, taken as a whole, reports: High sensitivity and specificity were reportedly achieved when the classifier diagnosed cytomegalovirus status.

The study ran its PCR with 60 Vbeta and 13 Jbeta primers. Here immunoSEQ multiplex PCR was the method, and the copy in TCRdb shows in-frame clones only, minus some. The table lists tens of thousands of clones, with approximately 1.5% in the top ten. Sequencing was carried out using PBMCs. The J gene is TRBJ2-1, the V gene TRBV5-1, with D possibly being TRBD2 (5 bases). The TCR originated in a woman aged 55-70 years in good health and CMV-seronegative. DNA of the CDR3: TGCGCCAGCAGCTCCTTTGGAGGTTCCTACAATGAGCAGTTCTTC. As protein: CASSSFGGSYNEQFF.